The rows below give T cell receptor beta chains drawn from one sample of a study of PD-L1 blockade in urothelial cancer. Measured with immunoSEQ multiplex PCR; TCRdb has only the in-frame clones, and not every one. In the table there are roughly 110,000 clones, around 90% of which are singletons. Source: PBMCs, taken around atezolizumab (anti-PD-L1) treatment. These receptor sequences come from a man aged 55 to 69 with urothelial cancer. The CDR3 runs from the conserved cysteine through the conserved F or W. A D gene is named only where the DNA matches it firmly. For some rows the clone size is stated as once, few or many, or as a class when expanded; others skip it.

>-|-|TRBV19|TRBJ2-7|15
CASSMPGGTFYEQYF
TGTGCCAGTAGTATGCCCGGCGGTACCTTCTACGAGCAGTACTTC
>TRBD1|-|TRBV18|TRBJ2-7|15
CASSPRTGSTYEQYF
TGTGCCAGCTCACCCCGGACAGGGAGTACGTACGAGCAGTACTTC
>-|few|TRBV7-2|TRBJ1-5|14
CASSLQGFNQPQHF
TGTGCCAGCAGCTTACAGGGTTTCAATCAGCCCCAGCATTTT
>-|-|TRBV6-5|TRBJ2-1|15
CASSSPDRIYNEQFF
TGTGCCAGCAGTTCCCCGGACAGAATATACAATGAGCAGTTCTTC
>TRBD1|-|TRBV29-1|TRBJ2-3|13
CSVDRASTDTQYF
TGCAGCGTCGACAGGGCTAGCACAGATACGCAGTATTTT
>-|few|TRBV2|TRBJ1-2|15
CASRHRGESNYGYTF
TGTGCCAGTCGTCACCGGGGGGAGTCTAACTATGGCTACACCTTC
>TRBD1|-|TRBV7-2|TRBJ2-2|16
CASSFWGQGYTGELFF
TGTGCCAGCAGCTTCTGGGGACAGGGGTACACCGGGGAGCTGTTTTTT
>-|-|TRBV2|TRBJ1-5|13
CATRGFGDQPQHF
TGTGCCACCCGAGGGTTTGGGGATCAGCCCCAGCATTTT
>-|-|TRBV28|TRBJ2-7|16
CASSLGLPGSSYEQYF
TGTGCCAGCAGCTTGGGGCTACCCGGTAGCTCCTACGAGCAGTACTTC
>-|-|TRBV6-5|TRBJ2-5|14
CASSYSGAQETQYF
TGTGCCAGCAGTTACTCGGGGGCCCAAGAGACCCAGTACTTC
>-|once|TRBV27|TRBJ1-4|14
CASMRNYHNEKLFF
TGTGCCAGCATGAGGAATTACCATAATGAAAAACTGTTTTTT
>-|-|TRBV18|TRBJ1-1|14
CASSPLKAGSEAFF
TGTGCCAGCTCACCCCTAAAAGCCGGGTCTGAAGCTTTCTTT
>TRBD2|-|TRBV28|TRBJ2-1|18
CASLALAGGGSSYNEQFF
TGTGCCAGCCTGGCTCTAGCGGGAGGGGGGAGCTCCTACAATGAGCAGTTCTTC
>TRBD1|-|TRBV9|TRBJ1-6|15
CASSTTGAYNSPLHF
TGTGCCAGCAGCACCACAGGGGCGTATAATTCACCCCTCCACTTT
>-|once|TRBV29-1|TRBJ1-5|13
CSVDQGSNQPQHF
TGCAGCGTCGATCAGGGCAGTAATCAGCCCCAGCATTTT
>TRBD2|-|TRBV2|TRBJ2-1|15
CASSAERGDYNEQFF
TGTGCCAGCAGTGCTGAGCGGGGGGACTACAATGAGCAGTTCTTC
>-|-|TRBV4-1|TRBJ2-7|15
CASSISGTSTYEQYF
TGCGCCAGCAGCATATCCGGGACATCGACCTACGAGCAGTACTTC